The 29 T cell receptor beta chains below come from one sample, sequenced in a study of T cells in Graves' hyperthyroidism and ophthalmopathy (dated by TCRdb to the late 2010s). The method behind the library was multiplex PCR. These reads were obtained on an Illumina HiSeq 2000. The TCR beta CDR3 regions were amplified from RNA transcripts. The TCR CDR3 was subjected to a first round of RT-PCR using the HTBI primer set and the Qiagen OneStep RT-PCR kit. TCRdb redid the processing of the public reads, applying fastp at Q25 and MiXCR, and retained in-frame beta chains. Every distinct CDR3 protein forms one entry, paired with its most common genes and DNA. The sample yields 340,000 or so distinct CDR3 sequences; roughly 17% were counted once. Around 33% of the sample is taken by the ten largest. Material for sequencing was blood. The receptors here all came from a man aged 25 to 40 with Graves' hyperthyroidism.

V is TRBV2 and J is TRBJ2-2; D is possibly TRBD2 (5 bases). CDR3 length: 14 amino acids. Trimming left V 2 bases short and J 4 bases short, with 8 bases between. Per germline, CDR1 SNHLY and CDR2 FYNNEI. The DNA for the CDR3 is TGTGCCAGCAGTGAAAGACTAACCACCGGGGAGCTGTTTTTT. This codes for CASSERLTTGELFF.

This clonotype was counted at least ten times. The chain carries TRBV28 and TRBJ2-5; D unclear. The CDR3 spans 12 residues. Trimming left V 5 bases short and J 5 bases short, with 9 bases between. CDR1 MDHEN and CDR2 SYDVKM come from the germline V gene. CDR3 nucleotide sequence: TGTGCCAGCAGTGCCGACTGGGAGACCCAGTACTTC. It specifies CASSADWETQYF.

The chain is built from TRBV10-3 and TRBJ1-2, with D maybe TRBD1 (6 bases). The germline V gene encodes CDR1 ENHRY and CDR2 SYGVKD. The ends were cut back, 2 bases at V and 8 bases at J, with 12 bases in the middle. The CDR3 spans 13 residues. The CDR3 coding sequence is TGTGCCATCAGTGAGCGACAGGAGGGCGGCTACACCTTC. This encodes CAISERQEGGYTF.

This clonotype was found once. A junction end diverges from the germline sequence, so it may reflect a read error. The chain joins TRBV4-1 to TRBJ2-7, with a weak D call TRBD2 (5 bases). CDR3 size: 15 residues. Germline V gives CDR1 MGHRA, CDR2 YSYEKL. The CDR3 loop is CASSQDWTYTYEQYF. CDR3 nucleotide sequence: TGTGCCAGCAGCCAAGATTGGACTTATACCTACGAGCAGTACTTC.

Only a few counts were recorded for this clonotype. The J gene is TRBJ2-1, the V gene TRBV2, with a tentative D call TRBD2 (6 bases). The CDR3 spans 18 residues. V lost 6 bases, J lost 2 bases, and 23 bases lay in between. The germline V gene encodes CDR1 SNHLY and CDR2 FYNNEI. CDR3 coding DNA: TGTGCCAGCAGGGGACTTCAAACTTCGGACTCGACCTACAATGAGCAGTTCTTC. Amino acid sequence: CASRGLQTSDSTYNEQFF.

Ten or more counts support this clonotype. The genes are TRBV10-1 and TRBJ2-1; 12 bases map to TRBD2. Germline trimming cut 4 bases from V and 2 bases from J; bases unmatched to any gene: 3. The germline V gene encodes CDR1 WNHNN and CDR2 SYGVQD (reference sequence). This CDR3 is 16 amino acids long. CDR3 loop: CASSGLAGGPYNEQFF. In nucleotides, the CDR3 is TGCGCCAGCAGTGGGCTAGCGGGAGGGCCCTACAATGAGCAGTTCTTC.

The chain recombines TRBV20-1 with TRBJ1-1; D not resolved. The germline CDR1 and CDR2 sequences are DFQATT and SNEGSKA (reference sequence). The length of the CDR3 is 12 residues. Trimming stripped 5 bases from V and 0 bases from J, with 7 bases between. The CDR3 nucleotides are TGCAGTGCTGGAAGTATGAACACTGAAGCTTTCTTT. This codes for CSAGSMNTEAFF.

This clonotype was detected a few times. CDR3 sequence (DNA): TGTGCCAGCAGCCAAGAATCTCCAGGCCCCTACGGCGAGCAGTACTTC. Encoded protein: CASSQESPGPYGEQYF. V is TRBV14 and J is TRBJ2-7; D unclear. Germline CDR1 is SGHDN and CDR2 is FVKESK. Trimming pared 0 bases from V and 6 bases from J, leaving 18 bases between. This CDR3 is built from 16 residues.

This clonotype was counted at least ten times. The V gene is TRBV11-2, the J gene TRBJ2-1, with a tentative D call TRBD2 (5 bases). CDR1 and CDR2 from the germline V gene are SGHAT and FQNNGV. V lost 6 bases and J 7 bases, leaving 10 bases between the germline ends. The CDR3 contains 12 residues. The CDR3 here is CASRTIGNEQFF. The CDR3, as DNA: TGTGCCAGCAGGACTATTGGGAATGAGCAGTTCTTC.

The chain recombines TRBV4-1 with TRBJ2-6, with D unclear. Trimming pared 0 bases from V and 2 bases from J, leaving 20 bases between. This CDR3 region has 20 residues. Germline V gene data show CDR1 as MGHRA and CDR2 as YSYEKL. The CDR3 nucleotides are TGCGCCAGCAGCCAAGATTCGGTAGGGTTGAGGAGCCCTGGGGCCAACGTCCTGACTTTC. It specifies CASSQDSVGLRSPGANVLTF.

This chain connects TRBV5-1 to TRBJ2-1; no definite D call. Trimming removed 2 bases from V and 0 bases from J, with 9 bases in between. The CDR3 has 15 amino acids. Germline V gene lookup returns CDR1 SGHRS and CDR2 YFSETQ. The CDR3 sequence is CASSLTPYSYNEQFF. The CDR3 DNA reads as TGCGCCAGCAGCTTAACACCCTACTCCTACAATGAGCAGTTCTTC. Full variable domain (rest looked up from reference TRBV5-1 and TRBJ2-1): KAGVTQTPRYLIKTRGQQVTLSCSPISGHRSVSWYQQTPGQGLQFLFEYFSETQRNKGNFPGRFSGRQFSNSRSEMNVSTLELGDSALYLCASSLTPYSYNEQFFGPGTRLTVL.

The table lists this clonotype with many counts. The DNA of the CDR3 is TGCGCCAGCAGCCTAGAATTTGGGAGCCCAGATACGCAGTATTTT. Its protein product is CASSLEFGSPDTQYF. The chain links TRBV5-1 to TRBJ2-3, with a weak D call TRBD2 (5 bases). Trimming removed 4 bases at V and 4 bases at J, with 16 bases between. CDR3 length: 15 residues. Germline values: CDR1 SGHRS, CDR2 YFSETQ.

This clonotype has a count of ten or more. V and J are TRBV7-2 and TRBJ2-1, with a tentative D call TRBD2 (6 bases). Germline V lookup: CDR1 SGHTA, CDR2 FQGNSA. This CDR3 is 15 amino acids long. Trimming stripped 2 bases from V and 4 bases from J, with 12 bases between. The CDR3: CASSLRRDLYNEQFF. The CDR3 DNA reads as TGTGCCAGCAGCTTAAGGCGGGACCTTTACAATGAGCAGTTCTTC.

The genes are TRBV19 and TRBJ1-2; tentatively, D is TRBD1 (5 bases). Germline V gene data show CDR1 as LNHDA and CDR2 as SQIVND (reference sequence). Trimming took 8 bases from V and 8 from J, leaving 15 bases between them. The CDR3 loop spans 12 amino acids. The CDR3 DNA reads TGTGCCAGTTCACAGGATCTGCGAGGCTACACCTTC. Protein sequence: CASSQDLRGYTF.

In its sample, this clonotype was seen many times. This chain uses TRBV12-3 or TRBV12-4 with TRBJ1-1; possibly TRBD1 for D (6 bases). The ends were cut back, 6 bases at V and 0 bases at J, with 14 bases in the middle. The CDR3 contains 15 residues. For the CDR3, the DNA is TGTGCCAGCAGCCTGGGACACCTCATGAACACTGAAGCTTTCTTT. Protein sequence: CASSLGHLMNTEAFF.

The chain carries TRBV12-5 and TRBJ1-4; 7 bases are a match to TRBD1. There are 21 residues in the CDR3. V dropped 3 bases and J dropped 0; count of bases not matched to a gene: 19. Germline loops: CDR1 LGHNT, CDR2 FRNRAP. CDR3 residues: CASGLLHLRQGDLATNEKLFF. DNA of the CDR3: TGTGCTAGTGGTTTACTACACCTGCGACAGGGAGACCTTGCAACTAATGAAAAACTGTTTTTT.

There are many counts of this clonotype. V gene TRBV28 combines with J gene TRBJ1-1; 7 positions match TRBD1. Germline V gene data show CDR1 as MDHEN and CDR2 as SYDVKM. This CDR3 region has 13 residues. V was pared by 4 bases and J by 6 bases, with 5 bases of the junction left unmatched. CDR3 amino acids: CASSSAQGPEAFF. In DNA, the CDR3 is TGTGCCAGCAGTTCAGCACAGGGGCCTGAAGCTTTCTTT.

In this sample, this clonotype turned up many times. The chain combines TRBV28 with TRBJ1-5, with 9 bases lining up with TRBD1. J gave up 7 bases and V 4 bases, and 8 bases lay outside the gene matches. The CDR3 is 15 amino acids. CDR1 MDHEN and CDR2 SYDVKM come from the germline V gene. The CDR3 protein is CASSSNRGPRQPQHF. CDR3 bases: TGTGCCAGCAGTTCCAACAGGGGGCCTAGACAGCCCCAGCATTTT.

Of note for this clonotype: A much bigger clone sits one base away, suggesting this may be a read error. The V gene is TRBV27, the J gene TRBJ2-1, with 8 bases that match TRBD2. CDR1 is MNHEY, CDR2 SMNVEV, per germline (reference sequence). The CDR3 runs to 17 residues. V lost 10 bases to trimming and J lost 1 base; unmatched junction nucleotides: 15. CDR3 nucleotides: TGTGCCATCAGCCCCACGAGCGGGAGCCTATCCTACAATGAGCAGTTCTTC. This encodes CAISPTSGSLSYNEQFF.

Concerning this clonotype itself: A much larger clone is a single base away; this may be a read error. CDR3 sequence (DNA): TGTGTCAGCAGCCAGGGACAGGCATATCAGCCCCAGCATTTT. Amino acid sequence: CVSSQGQAYQPQHF. The V call is TRBV3-1, the J call TRBJ1-5; 8 nucleotides align to TRBD1. The V gene's germline CDR1 is LGHDT and CDR2 YNNKEL (reference sequence). This CDR3 has 14 amino acids.

This clonotype came up many times. The V gene is TRBV12-3 or TRBV12-4, the J gene TRBJ2-7; 10 nucleotides align to TRBD2. The CDR3 totals 15 residues. Trimming cost V 7 bases and J 2 bases; bases outside gene matches: 8. For the CDR3, the DNA is TGTGCCAGCAATCCTAGCGGGGGATCAACCTACGAGCAGTACTTC. The encoded protein is CASNPSGGSTYEQYF.

The gene calls are TRBV5-1 and TRBJ2-7; D remains unclear. This CDR3 has 15 residues. Trimming left V 4 bases short and J 2 bases short, with 16 bases between. Germline V gene data show CDR1 as SGHRS and CDR2 as YFSETQ. DNA of the CDR3: TGCGCCAGCAGCATAACACCGACGGTTACCTACGAGCAGTACTTC. It yields the protein CASSITPTVTYEQYF.

There are many counts of this clonotype. This chain connects TRBV18 to TRBJ2-3, with D maybe TRBD2 (5 bases). Germline loops: CDR1 KGHSH, CDR2 LQKENI. Trimming shortened V by 0 bases and J by 5 bases, and 15 bases separated the two germline ends. This CDR3 comprises 16 residues. CDR3 sequence (DNA): TGTGCCAGCTCACCACCGAACACAGTTCGGGGAGATACGCAGTATTTT. Amino acid sequence: CASSPPNTVRGDTQYF. The full variable domain, rest sourced from reference TRBV18 and TRBJ2-3, is NAGVMQNPRHLVRRRGQEARLRCSPMKGHSHVYWYRQLPEEGLKFMVYLQKENIIDESGMPKERFSAEFPKEGPSILRIQQVVRGDSAAYFCASSPPNTVRGDTQYFGPGTRLTVL.

This clonotype showed up just a few times. The chain is built from TRBV10-3 and TRBJ2-1, with 7 bases identical to TRBD2. V shed 0 bases and J 2 bases; nucleotides not matched to a gene: 7. The CDR3 sequence is 17 residues long. Germline V CDR1 and CDR2: ENHRY, SYGVKD. The CDR3: CAISESSRLATYNEQFF. The CDR3 nucleotides read TGTGCCATCAGTGAGTCTTCAAGACTAGCCACCTACAATGAGCAGTTCTTC.

This clonotype occurred many times. The chain recombines TRBV5-1 with TRBJ2-5; D might be TRBD2 (5 bases). The CDR3 is made up of 17 amino acids. The V gene's germline CDR1 is SGHRS and CDR2 YFSETQ. The V gene lost 0 bases and the J gene lost 4 bases, with 19 bases spanning the gap. The CDR3 sequence is CASSLAGGLISGETQYF. CDR3 bases: TGCGCCAGCAGCTTGGCAGGAGGTTTGATATCGGGAGAGACCCAGTACTTC.

This sequence joins TRBV24-1 and TRBJ2-1; 7 nucleotides line up with TRBD1. This CDR3 comprises 15 residues. Germline V gene sequence: CDR1 KGHDR, CDR2 SFDVKD. The V gene end was trimmed by 5 bases and the J gene end by 0 bases; junction bases not matched to a gene: 3. The CDR3 DNA follows: TGTGCCACCAGTGGTGGGACAGACTCCTACAATGAGCAGTTCTTC. It encodes CATSGGTDSYNEQFF.

The chain has TRBV7-9 and TRBJ2-5; D possibly corresponds to TRBD2 (7 bases). There are 18 residues in the CDR3. Germline CDR1 reads SEHNR; CDR2 reads FQNEAQ (reference sequence). Trimming removed 4 bases from V and 2 bases from J, with 23 bases in between. The CDR3: CASSSPPGEGDRQETQYF. DNA of the CDR3: TGTGCCAGCAGCTCTCCCCCGGGGGAGGGGGATAGGCAAGAGACCCAGTACTTC.

At least ten counts were recorded for this clonotype. The chain couples TRBV3-1 to TRBJ2-1; a possible D gene is TRBD2 (6 bases). The V and J ends lost 1 base and 5 bases respectively, with 9 bases between them. This CDR3 has 14 residues. From germline, CDR1 is LGHDT and CDR2 YNNKEL (reference sequence). For the CDR3, the DNA is TGTGCCAGCAGCCAAGCTTCGGGGGACAATGAGCAGTTCTTC. It translates to CASSQASGDNEQFF.

This clonotype appeared a few times. The genes are TRBV12-3 or TRBV12-4 and TRBJ2-4; 7 bases map to TRBD1. Trimming took 5 bases from V and 15 from J; bases not matched to a gene: 7. There are 11 residues in the CDR3. The CDR3, as DNA: TGTGCCAGCAGTCCCGACAGGGCTCTGTACTTC. It translates to CASSPDRALYF.